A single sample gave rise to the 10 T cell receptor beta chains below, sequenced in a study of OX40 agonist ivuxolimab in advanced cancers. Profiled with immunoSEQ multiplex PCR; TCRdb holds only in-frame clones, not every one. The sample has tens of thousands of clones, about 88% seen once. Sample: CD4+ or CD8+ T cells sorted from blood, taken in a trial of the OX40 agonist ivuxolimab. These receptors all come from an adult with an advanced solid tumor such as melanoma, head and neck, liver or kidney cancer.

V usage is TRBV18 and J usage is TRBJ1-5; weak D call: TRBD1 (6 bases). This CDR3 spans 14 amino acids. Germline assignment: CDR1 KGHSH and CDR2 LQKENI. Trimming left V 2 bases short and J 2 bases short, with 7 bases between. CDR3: CASSPGGRNQPQHF. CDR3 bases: TGTGCCAGCTCACCAGGGGGCCGCAATCAGCCCCAGCATTTT.

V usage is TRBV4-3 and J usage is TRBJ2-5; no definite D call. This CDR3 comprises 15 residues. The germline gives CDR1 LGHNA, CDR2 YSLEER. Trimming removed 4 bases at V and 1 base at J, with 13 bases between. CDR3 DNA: TGCGCCAGCAGCCCGGGTCCAATCGTCCAAGAGACCCAGTACTTC. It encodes CASSPGPIVQETQYF.

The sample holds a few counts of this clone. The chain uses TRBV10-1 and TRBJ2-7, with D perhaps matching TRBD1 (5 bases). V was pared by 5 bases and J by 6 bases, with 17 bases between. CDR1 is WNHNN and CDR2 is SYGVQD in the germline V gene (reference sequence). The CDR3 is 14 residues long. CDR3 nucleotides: TGCGCCAGCAGTCTAACAGGTTCTACTACCGAGCAGTACTTC. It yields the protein CASSLTGSTTEQYF.

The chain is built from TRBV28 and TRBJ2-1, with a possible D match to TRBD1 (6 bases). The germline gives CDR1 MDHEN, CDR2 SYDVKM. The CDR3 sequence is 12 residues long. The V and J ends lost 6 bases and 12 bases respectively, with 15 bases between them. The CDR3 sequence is CASRADSGVQFF. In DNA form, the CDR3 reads TGTGCCAGCAGGGCCGACTCAGGGGTGCAGTTCTTC.

The CDR3 nucleotides are TGTGCCAGCTCATCCGGACAGGGGGCGCAAGGTCACTATGGCTACACCTTC. As protein: CASSSGQGAQGHYGYTF. The chain recombines TRBV18 with TRBJ1-2, with 11 bases lining up with TRBD1. Trimming at V came to 5 bases and at J to 3 bases, leaving 11 bases not matched to a gene. CDR1 is KGHSH and CDR2 is LQKENI in the germline V gene. The CDR3 extends over 17 amino acids. The full variable domain, rest sourced from reference TRBV18 and TRBJ1-2, is NAGVMQNPRHLVRRRGQEARLRCSPMKGHSHVYWYRQLPEEGLKFMVYLQKENIIDESGMPKERFSAEFPKEGPSILRIQQVVRGDSAAYFCASSSGQGAQGHYGYTFGSGTRLTVV.

For the CDR3, the DNA is TGCGCCAGCAGCCAAGATGAGGGGTCGCGGACAGATACGCAGTATTTT. Translation: CASSQDEGSRTDTQYF. V usage is TRBV4-1 and J usage is TRBJ2-3; D is tentatively TRBD1 or TRBD2 (5 bases each). Germline CDR1 MGHRA, CDR2 YSYEKL. CDR3 length: 16 residues. V shed 0 bases and J shed 3 bases, with 13 bases lying between them.

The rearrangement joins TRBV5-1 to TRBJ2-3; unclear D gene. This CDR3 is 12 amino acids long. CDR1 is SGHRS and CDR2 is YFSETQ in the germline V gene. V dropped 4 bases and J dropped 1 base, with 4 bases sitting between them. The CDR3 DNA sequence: TGCGCCAGCAGCCCCGGCACAGATACGCAGTATTTT. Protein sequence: CASSPGTDTQYF.

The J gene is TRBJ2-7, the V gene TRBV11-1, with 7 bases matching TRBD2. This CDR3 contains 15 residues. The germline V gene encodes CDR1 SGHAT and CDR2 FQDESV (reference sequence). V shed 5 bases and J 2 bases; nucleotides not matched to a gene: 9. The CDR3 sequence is CASSHPGLPPYEQYF. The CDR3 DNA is TGTGCCAGCAGCCACCCGGGACTACCCCCCTACGAGCAGTACTTC.

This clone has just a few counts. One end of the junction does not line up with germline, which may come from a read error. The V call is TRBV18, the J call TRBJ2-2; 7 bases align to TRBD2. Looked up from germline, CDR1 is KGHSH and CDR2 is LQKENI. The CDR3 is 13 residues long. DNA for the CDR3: TGTGCCAGCTCACCACCGGGACTCCGGGAGGTGTTTTTT. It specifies CASSPPGLREVFF.

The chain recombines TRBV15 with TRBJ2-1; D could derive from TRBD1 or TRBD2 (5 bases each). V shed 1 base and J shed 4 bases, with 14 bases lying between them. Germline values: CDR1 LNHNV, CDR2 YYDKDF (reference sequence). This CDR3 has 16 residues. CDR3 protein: CATSRGGTEGYNEQFF. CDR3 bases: TGTGCCACCAGCAGAGGGGGGACCGAAGGTTACAATGAGCAGTTCTTC.